This T cell receptor beta chain was profiled in a study of identical twins. Overall study results and limits: Conclusions relied on cross-sectional statistical analysis, not following the same donors. A lower insertion count was a feature of abundant cord blood beta clonotypes, with no such feature in memory repertoires.

TCRdb reanalysed the 5' RACE reads using MiXCR and keeps one entry per CDR3 protein. The repertoire holds under 350,000 distinct CDR3 sequences, with 8% to 9.5% as singletons. Trimming took off 1 base at V and 7 bases at J, with 23 bases between the two ends. The CDR3 covers 17 residues. Germline CDR1 SQVTM, CDR2 ANQGSEA. This clonotype has ten or more counts. Antigen: not known. The same data also went into a second study, on yellow fever vaccine responses in identical twins. This second study says: Reportedly, the T cell response mounted by twins to vaccine seemed partly convergent, partly personalized.

The TCR was taken from a young woman in good health. The chain is built from TRBV29-1 and TRBJ2-1; perhaps TRBD1 as D (5 bases). The sequenced material came from CD8+ T cells sorted from blood. The chain's CDR3 is CSVEAVVSGLRSNEQFF. The DNA for the CDR3 is TGCAGCGTTGAAGCCGTCGTGTCAGGGCTCAGGTCTAATGAGCAGTTCTTC.